Below, one T cell receptor beta chain is given with its context. These data come from a study of blood T cell repertoires in COVID-19. The wider study: T cells, B-cell-depleted T cells, or PBMCs supplied cDNA or gDNA.

Authors' processing steps: Amplification of reference gene primers was used by the study to estimate nucleated cell counts. The protocol was immunoSEQ multiplex PCR, while the TCRdb copy is restricted to in-frame clones and leaves out a portion. V and J calls plus clone size are reproduced from that table; the DNA served to infer D and trimming. Among roughly 68,000 clones listed, 88% were seen once. Per germline, CDR1 MDHEN and CDR2 SYDVKM. The V and J ends lost 2 bases and 8 bases, in that order; junction bases with no gene match: 4. The CDR3 is 14 amino acids. The V call is TRBV28, the J call TRBJ2-1, with 9 bases that match TRBD1. The sequence was collected from a woman in her 70s with acute or convalescent COVID-19. Sequences were obtained from peripheral blood. CDR3 DNA: TGTGCCAGCAGTTTAAGGGACAGGGTTCATGAGCAGTTCTTC. This encodes CASSLRDRVHEQFF.